This T cell receptor beta chain came from a study of cytomegalovirus exposure and HLA in healthy donors. Background on the study: Early release data held 80 million to 100 million unique TCRs from HLA-typed donors. Findings and limits, study-wide: Most subjects had HLA-A and HLA-B alleles reportedly predicted accurately by TCR beta sequences. Sequencing probably produced one cluster of sequence variants that were highly shared.

It was with 60 Vbeta and 13 Jbeta primers that the PCR ran. Produced via immunoSEQ multiplex PCR; TCRdb's table is partial and in-frame only. This table has around 91,000 clones, roughly 83% appearing once. At least ten counts were recorded for this clone. Its target is not known. Among the donors, all were healthy bone marrow donors. Trimming removed 5 bases from V and 4 bases from J, with 18 bases in between. CDR3 size: 15 residues. CDR1 and CDR2 from the germline V gene are MNHNS and SASEGT. This clonotype was obtained from a man younger than 35 in good health and CMV-seronegative. Input material: PBMCs. The chain couples TRBV6-1 to TRBJ2-7, with D maybe TRBD2 (6 bases). The CDR3 sequence: CASSPSGQVLYEQYF. CDR3 bases: TGTGCCAGCAGTCCCAGCGGGCAGGTTCTGTACGAGCAGTACTTC.